This T cell receptor beta chain was sequenced in a study of T-cell memory formation after mild COVID-19. To note about this clonotype: Its antigen is unknown.

V was clipped by 0 bases and J by 6 bases, with 5 bases between them. Germline V gene data show CDR1 as SEHNR and CDR2 as FQNEAQ (reference sequence). The CDR3 contains 12 residues. Study results and caveats: Some clones that responded were present in memory (sampled pre-infection), which suggests cross-reactive memory joined.

5'RACE primed at constant segments yielded TCR alpha and TCR beta cDNA libraries bearing sample barcodes and UMIs. Via MiXCR, TCRdb re-called the 5' RACE reads, giving one row per CDR3 protein. The sample lists about 190,000 distinct CDR3 sequences; approximately 20% were seen once. This TCR was sampled from an adult woman who had mild COVID-19 (a few samples of this study predate the infection). Cell type and time point are not known. The chain recombines TRBV7-9 with TRBJ1-2; D not resolved. The specimen was PBMCs or a T cell subset sorted from them (not recorded which). CDR3 sequence (DNA): TGTGCCAGCAGCTTAGCTCCTAATGGCTACACCTTC. This sequence encodes CASSLAPNGYTF.